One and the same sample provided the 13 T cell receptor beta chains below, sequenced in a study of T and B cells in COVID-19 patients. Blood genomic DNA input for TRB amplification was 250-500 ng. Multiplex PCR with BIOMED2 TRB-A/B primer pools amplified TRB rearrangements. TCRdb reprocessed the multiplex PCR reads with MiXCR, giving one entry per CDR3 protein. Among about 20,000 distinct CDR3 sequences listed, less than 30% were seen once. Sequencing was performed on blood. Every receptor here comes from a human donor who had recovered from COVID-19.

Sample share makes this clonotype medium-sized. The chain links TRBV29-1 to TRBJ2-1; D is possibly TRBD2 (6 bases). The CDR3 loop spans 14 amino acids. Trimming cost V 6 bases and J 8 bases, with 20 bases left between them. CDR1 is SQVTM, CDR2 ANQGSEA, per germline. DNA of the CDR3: TGCAGCGTCGTCCGAGGCCAAGGAGGGGATGAGCAGTTCTTC. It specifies CSVVRGQGGDEQFF.

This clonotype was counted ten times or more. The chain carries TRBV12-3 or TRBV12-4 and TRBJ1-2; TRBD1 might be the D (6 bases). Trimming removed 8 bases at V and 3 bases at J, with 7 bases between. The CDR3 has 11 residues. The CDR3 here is CASRQDYGYTF. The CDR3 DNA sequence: TGTGCCAGCCGACAGGACTATGGCTACACCTTC.

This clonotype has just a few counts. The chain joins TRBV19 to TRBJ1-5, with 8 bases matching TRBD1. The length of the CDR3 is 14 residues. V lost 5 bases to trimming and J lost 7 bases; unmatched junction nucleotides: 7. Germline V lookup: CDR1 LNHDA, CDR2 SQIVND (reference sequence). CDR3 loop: CASSPGQGGQPQHF. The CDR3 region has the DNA TGTGCCAGTAGTCCCGGACAGGGTGGACAGCCCCAGCATTTT. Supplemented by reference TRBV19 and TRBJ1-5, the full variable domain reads DGGITQSPKYLFRKEGQNVTLSCEQNLNHDAMYWYRQDPGQGLRLIYYSQIVNDFQKGDIAEGYSVSREKKESFPLTVTSAQKNPTAFYLCASSPGQGGQPQHFGDGTRLSIL.

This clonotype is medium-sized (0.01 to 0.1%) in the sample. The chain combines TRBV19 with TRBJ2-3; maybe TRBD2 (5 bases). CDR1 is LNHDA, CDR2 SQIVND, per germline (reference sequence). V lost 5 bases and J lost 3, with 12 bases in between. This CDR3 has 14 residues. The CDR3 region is CASSAKDWTDTQYF. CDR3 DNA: TGTGCCAGTAGTGCCAAGGACTGGACAGATACGCAGTATTTT.

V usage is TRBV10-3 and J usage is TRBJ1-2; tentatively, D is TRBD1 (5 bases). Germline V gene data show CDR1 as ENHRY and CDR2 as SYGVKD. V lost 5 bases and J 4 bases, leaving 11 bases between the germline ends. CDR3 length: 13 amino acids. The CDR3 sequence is CAISTGRIYGYTF. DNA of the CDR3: TGTGCCATCAGTACAGGACGGATCTATGGCTACACCTTC.

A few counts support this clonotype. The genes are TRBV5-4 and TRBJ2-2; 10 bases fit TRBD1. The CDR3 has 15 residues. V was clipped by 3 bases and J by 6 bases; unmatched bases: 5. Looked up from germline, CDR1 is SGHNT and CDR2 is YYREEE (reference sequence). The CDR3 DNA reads TGTGCCAGCAGCTCCGGGACAGGGGTTTCCGGGGAGCTGTTTTTT. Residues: CASSSGTGVSGELFF.

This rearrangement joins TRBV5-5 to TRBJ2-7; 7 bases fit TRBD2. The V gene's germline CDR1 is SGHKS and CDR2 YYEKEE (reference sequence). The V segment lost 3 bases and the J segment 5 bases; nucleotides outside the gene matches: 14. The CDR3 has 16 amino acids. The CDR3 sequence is CASSSPRSGKPDEQYF. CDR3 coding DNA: TGTGCCAGCAGCTCTCCTAGAAGCGGGAAACCCGACGAGCAGTACTTC.

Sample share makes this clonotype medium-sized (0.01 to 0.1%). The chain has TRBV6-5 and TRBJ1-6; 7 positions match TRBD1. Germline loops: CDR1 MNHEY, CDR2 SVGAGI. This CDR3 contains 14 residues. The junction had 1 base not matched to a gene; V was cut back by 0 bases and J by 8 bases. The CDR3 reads CASSYSTGDSPLHF. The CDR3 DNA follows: TGTGCCAGCAGTTACTCTACAGGGGATTCACCCCTCCACTTT.

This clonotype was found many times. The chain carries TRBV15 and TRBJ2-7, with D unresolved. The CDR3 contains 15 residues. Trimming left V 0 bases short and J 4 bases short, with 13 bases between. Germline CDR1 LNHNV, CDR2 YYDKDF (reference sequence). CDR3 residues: CATSRDGQAIYEQYF. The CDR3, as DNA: TGTGCCACCAGCAGAGATGGGCAAGCGATATACGAGCAGTACTTC.

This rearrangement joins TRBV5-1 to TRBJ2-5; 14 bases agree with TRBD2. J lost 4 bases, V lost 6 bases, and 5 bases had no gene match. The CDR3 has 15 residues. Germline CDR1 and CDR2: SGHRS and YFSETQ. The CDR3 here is CASTGTSGGRETQYF. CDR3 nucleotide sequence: TGCGCCAGCACCGGGACTAGCGGGGGAAGAGAGACCCAGTACTTC.

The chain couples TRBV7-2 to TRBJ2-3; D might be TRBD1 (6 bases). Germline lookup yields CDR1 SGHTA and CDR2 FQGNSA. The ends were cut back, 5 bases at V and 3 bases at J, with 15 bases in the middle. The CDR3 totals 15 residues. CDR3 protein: CASSTRGSRTDTQYF. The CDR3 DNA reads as TGTGCCAGCAGCACCAGGGGTAGCAGGACAGATACGCAGTATTTT. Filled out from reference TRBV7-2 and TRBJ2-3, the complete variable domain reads GAGVSQSPSNKVTEKGKDVELRCDPISGHTALYWYRQSLGQGLEFLIYFQGNSAPDKSGLPSDRFSAERTGGSVSTLTIQRTQQEDSAVYLCASSTRGSRTDTQYFGPGTRLTVL.

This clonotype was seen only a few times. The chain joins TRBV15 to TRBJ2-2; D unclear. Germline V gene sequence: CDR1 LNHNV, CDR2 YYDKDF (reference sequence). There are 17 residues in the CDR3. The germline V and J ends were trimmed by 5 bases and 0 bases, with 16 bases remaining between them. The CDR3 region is CATSPEQPFANTGELFF. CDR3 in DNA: TGTGCCACCAGCCCTGAACAACCGTTCGCGAACACCGGGGAGCTGTTTTTT.

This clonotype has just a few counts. The DNA of the CDR3 is TGTGCCAGCTCACCACGAACAGGGAGCTCCTACGAGCAGTACTTC. Residues: CASSPRTGSSYEQYF. The J gene is TRBJ2-7, the V gene TRBV18; a weak D match, TRBD1 (6 bases). CDR1 and CDR2 (germline): KGHSH, LQKENI. This CDR3 has 15 amino acids. Between the trimmed V and J ends, which lost 1 base and 0 bases, there was a span of 10 bases.